A selection of T cell receptor beta chains follows, all from one sample in a study of shared clonotypes between healthy human individuals. TCRdb's table, derived via immunoSEQ multiplex PCR, lists solely in-frame clones and lacks some. Of 650,000 to 800,000 clones listed, about 91% are singletons. The source material was naive CD8+ T cells sorted from blood. These receptors were collected from a man aged 25-45 years in good health. Both conserved end residues are trimmed from each CDR3. Fields, in order: V gene, CDR3 protein.

V gene: TRBV4-3; CDR3 protein: ASSQDRGAKNIQY
V gene: TRBV19; CDR3 protein: ASRSWDTNSPLH
V gene: TRBV27; CDR3 protein: ASRETGAFYEQY
V gene: TRBV7-8; CDR3 protein: ASSLRESGRGTDTQY
V gene: TRBV5-6; CDR3 protein: ASSKDPNNEQF
V gene: TRBV19; CDR3 protein: ASSIEAAPYEQY
V gene: TRBV11-2; CDR3 protein: ASSLELSRDEQF
V gene: TRBV7-9; CDR3 protein: ASSQRLAWANVLT
V gene: TRBV28; CDR3 protein: ASSSNRWNTEAF
V gene: TRBV4-1; CDR3 protein: ASSQAPGTDNEQF
V gene: TRBV7-9; CDR3 protein: ASSLVASGSYEQY
V gene: TRBV10-3; CDR3 protein: ATADSNYGYT
V gene: TRBV19; CDR3 protein: ASSIDGLNTEAF
V gene: TRBV28; CDR3 protein: ASTYGPHLWGAF
V gene: TRBV27; CDR3 protein: ASSLYGGNNQPQH
V gene: TRBV7-9; CDR3 protein: ASSLGLGGTLDEQY
V gene: TRBV4-3; CDR3 protein: ASSGEQGPQGGEQY
V gene: TRBV14; CDR3 protein: ASSPTVGGYGYT
V gene: TRBV9; CDR3 protein: ASSSSGTDTQY
V gene: TRBV19; CDR3 protein: ASSIFFWQGESNYGYT
V gene: TRBV29-1; CDR3 protein: SVVSIGGTSGMSAGELF
V gene: TRBV19; CDR3 protein: ASSIVGQSNQPQH
V gene: TRBV5-1; CDR3 protein: ASSDGRLSDTQY
V gene: TRBV27; CDR3 protein: ASSPTSYNEQF
V gene: TRBV27; CDR3 protein: ASRGTTFYEQY
V gene: TRBV7-9; CDR3 protein: ASSGADRNYGYT
V gene: TRBV6-1; CDR3 protein: ASSGVLAGYEQF
V gene: TRBV7-3; CDR3 protein: ASSFVTGELF
V gene: TRBV9; CDR3 protein: ASRAIAGGPPDTQY
V gene: TRBV6-5; CDR3 protein: ASSYQGAWAYNEQF
V gene: TRBV5-4; CDR3 protein: ASSGTSGDYEQY
V gene: TRBV5-1; CDR3 protein: ASSLGLGLREQY
V gene: TRBV29-1; CDR3 protein: SVEDPAGYEQY
V gene: TRBV6-5; CDR3 protein: ASSYSRQGVYEQY
V gene: TRBV14; CDR3 protein: ASSQSHAYAF
V gene: TRBV29-1; CDR3 protein: SVKPDGTYEQY
V gene: TRBV7-9; CDR3 protein: ASSFSTGYEQY
V gene: TRBV15; CDR3 protein: ATGSREQSYNEQF
V gene: TRBV28; CDR3 protein: ASSGLENPPTTGELF
V gene: TRBV7-8; CDR3 protein: ASRLNAGGGADTQY
V gene: TRBV5-8; CDR3 protein: ASSRDDREKTEAF
V gene: TRBV28; CDR3 protein: ASSLAEGAIFGYT
V gene: TRBV2; CDR3 protein: ASSESGQTYEQY
V gene: TRBV28; CDR3 protein: ASSFQRGSGELF
V gene: TRBV28; CDR3 protein: ASSLSLFSTKGTEAF
V gene: TRBV27; CDR3 protein: ASSPTRDRGWETQY
V gene: TRBV18; CDR3 protein: ASSSIDSNTGELF